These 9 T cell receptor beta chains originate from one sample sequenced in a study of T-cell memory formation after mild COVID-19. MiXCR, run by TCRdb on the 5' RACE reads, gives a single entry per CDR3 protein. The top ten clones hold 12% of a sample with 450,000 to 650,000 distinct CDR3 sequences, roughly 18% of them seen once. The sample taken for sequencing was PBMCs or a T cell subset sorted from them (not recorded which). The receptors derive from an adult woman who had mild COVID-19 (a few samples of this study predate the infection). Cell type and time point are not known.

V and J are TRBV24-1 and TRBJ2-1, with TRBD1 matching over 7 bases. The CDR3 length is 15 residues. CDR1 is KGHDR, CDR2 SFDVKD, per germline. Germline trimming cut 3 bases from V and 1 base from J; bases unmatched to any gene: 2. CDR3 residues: CATSDQGQSYNEQFF. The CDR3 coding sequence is TGTGCCACCAGTGATCAGGGACAGTCCTACAATGAGCAGTTCTTC.

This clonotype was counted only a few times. CDR3 nucleotides: TGTGCCTGGAGAAGACAGGGAAGCGAGCAGTACTTC. Translation gives CAWRRQGSEQYF. The chain links TRBV30 to TRBJ2-7; TRBD1 matches 7 bases. CDR1 is GTSNPN, CDR2 SVGIG, per germline (reference sequence). The CDR3 has 12 amino acids. Trimming removed 3 bases from V and 6 bases from J; junction bases left unmatched: 5. The full variable domain, its missing parts supplied by reference TRBV30 and TRBJ2-7, is SQTIHQWPATLVQPVGSPLSLECTVEGTSNPNLYWYRQAAGRGLQLLFYSVGIGQISSEVPQNLSASRPQDRQFILSSKKLLLSDSGFYLCAWRRQGSEQYFGPGTRLTVT.

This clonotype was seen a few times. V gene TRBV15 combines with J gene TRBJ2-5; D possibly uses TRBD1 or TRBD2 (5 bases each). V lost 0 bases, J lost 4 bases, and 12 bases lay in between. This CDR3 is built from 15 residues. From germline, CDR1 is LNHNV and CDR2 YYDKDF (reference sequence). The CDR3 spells CATSRDPGTGETQYF. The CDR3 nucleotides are TGTGCCACCAGCAGAGATCCGGGGACGGGAGAGACCCAGTACTTC.

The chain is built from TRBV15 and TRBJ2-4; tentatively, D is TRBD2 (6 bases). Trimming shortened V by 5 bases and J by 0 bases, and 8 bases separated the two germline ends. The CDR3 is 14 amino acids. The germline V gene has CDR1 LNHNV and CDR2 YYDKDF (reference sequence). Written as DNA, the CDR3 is TGTGCCACCAGCGGAGGGGTAGCCAAAAACATTCAGTACTTC. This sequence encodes CATSGGVAKNIQYF. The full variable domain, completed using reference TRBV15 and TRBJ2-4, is DAMVIQNPRYQVTQFGKPVTLSCSQTLNHNVMYWYQQKSSQAPKLLFHYYDKDFNNEADTPDNFQSRRPNTSFCFLDIRSPGLGDTAMYLCATSGGVAKNIQYFGAGTRLSVL.

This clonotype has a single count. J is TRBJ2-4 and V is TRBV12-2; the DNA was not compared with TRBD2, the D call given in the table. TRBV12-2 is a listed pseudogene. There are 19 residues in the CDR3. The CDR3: CASRLPLPFSLPAKNIQYF. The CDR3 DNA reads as TGTGCAAGTCGCTTGCCCTTACCTTTTTCACTTCCGGCCAAAAACATTCAGTACTTC.

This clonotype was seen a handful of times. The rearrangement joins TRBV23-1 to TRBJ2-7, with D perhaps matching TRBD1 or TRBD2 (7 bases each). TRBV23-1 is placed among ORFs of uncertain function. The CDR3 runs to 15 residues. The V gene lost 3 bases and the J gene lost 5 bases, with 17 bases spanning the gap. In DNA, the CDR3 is TGCGCCAGCAGTCAGAGGGAGGGGGCTGAGAACGAGCAGTACTTC. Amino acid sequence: CASSQREGAENEQYF.

The CDR3 loop is CASSQGRVAGGKDTQYF. CDR3 in DNA: TGCGCCAGCAGCCAGGGCAGGGTAGCGGGGGGTAAAGACACGCAGTATTTT. V gene TRBV4-1 combines with J gene TRBJ2-3, with 10 bases lining up with TRBD2. From germline, CDR1 is MGHRA and CDR2 YSYEKL. This CDR3 spans 17 amino acids. V dropped 3 bases and J dropped 9; count of bases not matched to a gene: 15.

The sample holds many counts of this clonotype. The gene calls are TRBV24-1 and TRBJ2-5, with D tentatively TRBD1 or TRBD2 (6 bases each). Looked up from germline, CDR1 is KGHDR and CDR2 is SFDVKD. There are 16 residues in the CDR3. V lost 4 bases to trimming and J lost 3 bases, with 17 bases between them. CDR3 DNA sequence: TGTGCCACCAGTGACACTGACAAGGGGGGTAAAGAGACCCAGTACTTC. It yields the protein CATSDTDKGGKETQYF.

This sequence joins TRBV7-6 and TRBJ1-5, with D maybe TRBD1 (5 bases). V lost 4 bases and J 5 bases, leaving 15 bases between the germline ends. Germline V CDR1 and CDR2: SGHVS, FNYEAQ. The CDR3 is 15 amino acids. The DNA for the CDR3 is TGTGCCAGCAGCTCCGGGGCTGGGATTGATCAGCCCCAGCATTTT. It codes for CASSSGAGIDQPQHF.